This passage covers 10 T cell receptor beta chains from one sample sequenced in a study of identical twins. TCRdb ran MiXCR on the 5' RACE reads and lists one entry per CDR3 protein. Here the sample spans 500,000 to 650,000 distinct CDR3 sequences, just over 7% being singletons. The data were also submitted as part of a second study, on yellow fever vaccine responses in identical twins.

The specimen sequenced was PBMCs. Receptors were obtained from a woman in her late teens or twenties in good health.

The rearrangement joins TRBV10-3 to TRBJ2-1; TRBD2 aligns across 8 bases. The CDR3 length is 18 residues. CDR1 and CDR2 (germline): ENHRY, SYGVKD. V lost 8 bases to trimming and J lost 0 bases; unmatched junction nucleotides: 15. Written as DNA, the CDR3 is TGTGCCATCTCGCCTCGGCTAGCGGGCCCCAACTCCTACAATGAGCAGTTCTTC. This sequence encodes CAISPRLAGPNSYNEQFF.

In its sample, this clonotype was seen many times. The J gene is TRBJ1-2, the V gene TRBV10-3; TRBD1 might be the D (5 bases). The germline V and J ends were trimmed by 0 bases and 1 base, with 12 bases remaining between them. Germline values: CDR1 ENHRY, CDR2 SYGVKD. The CDR3 extends over 16 amino acids. CDR3 in amino acids: CAISESRGRSNYGYTF. The CDR3 DNA reads as TGTGCCATCAGTGAGTCAAGGGGCAGGAGTAACTATGGCTACACCTTC.

The chain uses TRBV7-2 and TRBJ2-1; 7 bases map to TRBD1. CDR3 length equals 13 residues. Looked up from germline, CDR1 is SGHTA and CDR2 is FQGNSA. With 5 bases clipped from V and 10 bases from J, the junction kept 8 bases outside the gene matches. CDR3 region: CASSPGGKREQFF. DNA of the CDR3: TGTGCCAGCAGCCCAGGGGGTAAAAGGGAGCAGTTCTTC.

For the CDR3, the DNA is TGTGCCAGTAGTATGAACAGTGGGGACACCGGGGAGCTGTTTTTT. Translation: CASSMNSGDTGELFF. V usage is TRBV19 and J usage is TRBJ2-2; no clear D gene. Germline V gene sequence: CDR1 LNHDA, CDR2 SQIVND (reference sequence). The CDR3 sequence is 15 residues long. The V end lost 3 bases, the J end lost 3 bases, and 11 bases lay between the germline ends.

This clonotype was seen a few times. The chain joins TRBV4-1 to TRBJ2-1, with 9 bases matching TRBD2. This CDR3 region has 16 residues. With V trimmed by 1 base and J by 7 bases, 8 bases remained unmatched. Germline V CDR1 and CDR2: MGHRA, YSYEKL. The CDR3 reads CASSQGFLAGINEQFF. CDR3 coding DNA: TGCGCCAGCAGCCAAGGATTCCTAGCGGGGATAAATGAGCAGTTCTTC.

This clonotype was seen ten or more times. This chain connects TRBV28 to TRBJ2-1; D might be TRBD1 or TRBD2, each matching 7 bases. The CDR3 totals 15 residues. V dropped 5 bases and J dropped 3 bases, with 14 bases sitting between them. Germline assignment: CDR1 MDHEN and CDR2 SYDVKM. CDR3 nucleotide sequence: TGTGCCAGCAGTCTAGACAGGGACTACTACAATGAGCAGTTCTTC. Protein: CASSLDRDYYNEQFF.

The table lists this clonotype with many counts. The chain recombines TRBV28 with TRBJ2-7; 7 bases are a match to TRBD2. V gave up 7 bases and J gave up 3 bases; unmatched junction bases: 18. This CDR3 region has 17 residues. Germline V CDR1 and CDR2: MDHEN, SYDVKM. CDR3 sequence reads: CASIGGGSGTPDYEQYF. For the CDR3, the DNA is TGTGCCAGCATTGGCGGGGGTTCAGGGACCCCAGACTACGAGCAGTACTTC.

This clonotype was seen a handful of times. The CDR3 reads CASSKHQLAGGLGSYNEQFF. Here the CDR3 DNA reads TGTGCCAGCAGCAAACACCAACTAGCGGGGGGGCTGGGCTCCTACAATGAGCAGTTCTTC. V gene TRBV11-1 combines with J gene TRBJ2-1, with TRBD2 matching 13 bases. The CDR3 loop spans 20 amino acids. Per the germline V gene, CDR1 is SGHAT and CDR2 is FQDESV (reference sequence). The J segment lost 0 bases and the V segment lost 5 bases, leaving 13 bases of the junction unmatched.

This clonotype was recorded at least ten times. V usage is TRBV4-2 and J usage is TRBJ1-1; D ambiguous. The CDR3 runs 16 residues. The V and J ends lost 0 bases and 3 bases respectively, with 14 bases between them. CDR1 is LGHNA and CDR2 is YNFKEQ in the germline V gene. The DNA of the CDR3 is TGTGCCAGCAGCCAAGACTACGGACTGGTTGACACTGAAGCTTTCTTT. This codes for CASSQDYGLVDTEAFF.

V usage is TRBV5-1 and J usage is TRBJ2-3; TRBD2 agrees at 10 bases. CDR1 is SGHRS, CDR2 YFSETQ, per germline. The CDR3 spans 18 residues. Trimming at V came to 0 bases and at J to 3 bases, leaving 10 bases not matched to a gene. CDR3 sequence (DNA): TGCGCCAGCAGCTTGGAGGCTTGGGCTAGCGGGGGAACAGATACGCAGTATTTT. Its protein product is CASSLEAWASGGTDTQYF.